One sample yielded the 29 T cell receptor beta chains listed below, sequenced in a study of T-cell memory formation after mild COVID-19. Using its own MiXCR run on the 5' RACE reads, TCRdb lists one record per CDR3 protein. Among approximately 450,000 distinct CDR3 sequences listed, roughly 20% were seen once. The sample taken for sequencing was PBMCs or a T cell subset sorted from them (not recorded which). Receptors originate from an adult woman who had mild COVID-19 (a few samples of this study predate the infection). Cell type and time point are not known.

V usage is TRBV12-3 or TRBV12-4 and J usage is TRBJ1-2; possible D gene TRBD1, 5 bases. The V gene lost 7 bases and the J gene lost 8 bases, with 20 bases spanning the gap. CDR3 size: 14 residues. This CDR3 reads CASTDSDRPWGYTF. The CDR3 coding sequence is TGTGCCAGCACGGACTCCGACAGACCGTGGGGCTACACCTTC.

This sequence joins TRBV5-5 and TRBJ1-1; a weak D match, TRBD1 (6 bases). Germline V gene sequence: CDR1 SGHKS, CDR2 YYEKEE (reference sequence). The CDR3 is 14 residues long. Trimming left V 3 bases short and J 1 base short, with 10 bases between. The CDR3 here is CASSSLTGNTEAFF. As DNA, the CDR3 is TGTGCCAGCAGCTCCCTGACAGGGAACACTGAAGCTTTCTTT.

The chain joins TRBV12-3 or TRBV12-4 to TRBJ2-3; the match to TRBD2 covers 7 bases. Unmatched junction bases numbered 6, after V lost 5 bases and J lost 1 base. This CDR3 spans 15 amino acids. CDR3 in amino acids: CASSTERGRTDTQYF. The CDR3 DNA sequence: TGTGCCAGCAGTACCGAGCGGGGACGCACAGATACGCAGTATTTT.

This clonotype was picked up one time. CDR3 coding DNA: TGTGCCAGCAAACCGGGACAGGGAAGCTATGGCTACACCTTC. Residues: CASKPGQGSYGYTF. The chain has TRBV19 and TRBJ1-2, with 9 bases fitting TRBD1. V dropped 9 bases and J dropped 4; count of bases not matched to a gene: 9. Germline CDR1 LNHDA, CDR2 SQIVND (reference sequence). This CDR3 contains 14 residues.

This clonotype was observed a few times. The rearrangement uses TRBV7-2 and TRBJ2-7; 9 bases map to TRBD1. The CDR3 runs to 14 residues. From germline, CDR1 is SGHTA and CDR2 FQGNSA. The J segment lost 2 bases and the V segment lost 5 bases, leaving 4 bases of the junction unmatched. The chain's CDR3 is CASSGRTGAYEQYF. CDR3 in DNA: TGTGCCAGCAGCGGACGGACAGGGGCCTACGAGCAGTACTTC.

The chain uses TRBV3-1 and TRBJ1-5, with unresolved D. The V and J ends lost 0 bases and 2 bases respectively, with 8 bases between them. Germline V gene sequence: CDR1 LGHDT, CDR2 YNNKEL (reference sequence). The CDR3 spans 15 residues. CDR3 region: CASSQDPRGNQPQHF. CDR3 bases: TGTGCCAGCAGCCAAGACCCCCGGGGCAATCAGCCCCAGCATTTT.

V is TRBV4-2 and J is TRBJ2-1, with TRBD1 as a possible D gene (5 bases). Per germline, CDR1 LGHNA and CDR2 YNFKEQ. Trimming pared 1 base from V and 10 bases from J, leaving 8 bases between. The CDR3 spans 12 residues. Here the CDR3 reads CASSQGGREQFF. CDR3 nucleotides: TGTGCCAGCAGCCAAGGGGGCAGAGAGCAGTTCTTC.

The gene calls are TRBV6-2 or TRBV6-3 and TRBJ2-1; 11 nucleotides align to TRBD2. V was clipped by 7 bases and J by 4 bases; unmatched bases: 3. The CDR3 has 14 residues. In germline, CDR1 is MNHEY, CDR2 SVGEGT. The CDR3 nucleotides are TGTGCCAGCACAATAGCGGGAGGGTACAATGAGCAGTTCTTC. Its translation is CASTIAGGYNEQFF.

The V and J genes are TRBV24-1 and TRBJ2-3; 7 bases fit TRBD1. CDR3 length equals 16 residues. Germline V lookup: CDR1 KGHDR, CDR2 SFDVKD. The junction had 5 bases not matched to a gene; V was cut back by 0 bases and J by 3 bases. This chain's CDR3 is CATSDLPGRGTDTQYF. CDR3 sequence (DNA): TGTGCCACCAGTGATTTGCCTGGCAGGGGGACAGATACGCAGTATTTT.

The chain is built from TRBV27 and TRBJ1-1, with TRBD1 as a possible D gene (6 bases). V was cut by 0 bases and J by 1 base, with 9 bases left in between. The germline CDR1 and CDR2 sequences are MNHEY and SMNVEV (reference sequence). The CDR3 is 15 amino acids. The CDR3: CASSLSAGANTEAFF. DNA of the CDR3: TGTGCCAGCAGTTTATCAGCAGGGGCGAACACTGAAGCTTTCTTT.

This clonotype was detected a few times. The chain combines TRBV2 with TRBJ2-1; the match to TRBD2 covers 10 bases. Germline V gene sequence: CDR1 SNHLY, CDR2 FYNNEI. This CDR3 is built from 14 residues. V trimming: 4 bases; J trimming: 6 bases; junction bases outside the gene matches: 3. The CDR3 DNA reads as TGTGCCAGCAGTGGCGGACTAGCGGTCAATGAGCAGTTCTTC. Its protein is CASSGGLAVNEQFF.

This clonotype was counted between two and nine times. The chain is built from TRBV25-1 and TRBJ2-2, with D perhaps assigned TRBD1 or TRBD2 (6 bases each). The ends were cut back, 3 bases at V and 4 bases at J, with 12 bases in the middle. Germline values: CDR1 MGHDK, CDR2 SYGVNS. CDR3 length: 15 amino acids. CDR3 in amino acids: CASSDIRGPTGELFF. In DNA form, the CDR3 reads TGTGCCAGCAGTGATATCCGGGGGCCCACCGGGGAGCTGTTTTTT.

This clonotype was counted at least ten times. The J gene is TRBJ2-2, the V gene TRBV7-2; D might be TRBD1 (5 bases). There are 15 residues in the CDR3. Germline CDR1 is SGHTA and CDR2 is FQGNSA. The V end was cut by 2 bases, the J end by 4 bases, with 11 bases between. The CDR3 protein is CASSLSGLSTGELFF. The CDR3 bases are TGTGCCAGCAGCTTATCAGGGTTGTCCACCGGGGAGCTGTTTTTT. Looking up the rest from reference TRBV7-2 and TRBJ2-2 gives the full variable domain: GAGVSQSPSNKVTEKGKDVELRCDPISGHTALYWYRQSLGQGLEFLIYFQGNSAPDKSGLPSDRFSAERTGGSVSTLTIQRTQQEDSAVYLCASSLSGLSTGELFFGEGSRLTVL.

This clonotype was counted at least ten times. This chain connects TRBV5-4 to TRBJ2-3, with no clear D. Germline V gives CDR1 SGHNT, CDR2 YYREEE (reference sequence). This CDR3 has 12 amino acids. Trimming removed 3 bases at V and 6 bases at J, with 8 bases between. CDR3 in amino acids: CASSSPLDTQYF. The CDR3 DNA is TGTGCCAGCAGCTCGCCCTTGGATACGCAGTATTTT.

V gene TRBV5-5 combines with J gene TRBJ1-5, with TRBD1 matching 8 bases. The germline V gene encodes CDR1 SGHKS and CDR2 YYEKEE (reference sequence). After removal of 0 bases from V and 7 bases from J, the junction contained 6 bases not matched to a gene. This CDR3 spans 15 amino acids. CDR3 amino acids: CASSLDYRDRQPQHF. The CDR3 DNA sequence: TGTGCCAGCAGCTTGGACTACAGGGACAGGCAGCCCCAGCATTTT. The full variable domain, with the rest looked up from reference TRBV5-5 and TRBJ1-5, is DAGVTQSPTHLIKTRGQQVTLRCSPISGHKSVSWYQQVLGQGPQFIFQYYEKEERGRGNFPDRFSARQFPNYSSELNVNALLLGDSALYLCASSLDYRDRQPQHFGDGTRLSIL.

This clonotype came up many times. V usage is TRBV7-8 and J usage is TRBJ2-1; TRBD2 matches at 10 bases. Trimming took 7 bases from V and 3 from J; bases not matched to a gene: 3. The CDR3 consists of 14 residues. Germline V gives CDR1 SGHVS, CDR2 FQNEAQ. As DNA, the CDR3 is TGTGCCAGCAACCTAGCGGGGGACTACAATGAGCAGTTCTTC. It is translated as CASNLAGDYNEQFF.

This clonotype was seen a few times. This chain connects TRBV9 to TRBJ2-6; 8 bases align to TRBD1. The CDR3 contains 16 residues. Germline loops: CDR1 SGDLS, CDR2 YYNGEE. V dropped 4 bases and J dropped 4; count of bases not matched to a gene: 7. CDR3 sequence (DNA): TGTGCCAGCAGCACGCGACAGGGGTTCGGGGCCAACGTCCTGACTTTC. Residues: CASSTRQGFGANVLTF. The full variable domain, its missing parts supplied by reference TRBV9 and TRBJ2-6, is DSGVTQTPKHLITATGQRVTLRCSPRSGDLSVYWYQQSLDQGLQFLIQYYNGEERAKGNILERFSAQQFPDLHSELNLSSLELGDSALYFCASSTRQGFGANVLTFGAGSRLTVL.

The chain is built from TRBV15 and TRBJ1-2; 7 bases fit TRBD1. Germline trimming cut 3 bases from V and 7 bases from J; bases unmatched to any gene: 2. The CDR3 length is 12 residues. Germline-derived CDR1 and CDR2 are LNHNV and YYDKDF (reference sequence). The CDR3 DNA reads TGTGCCACCAGCAGCTACAGGGGTGGCTACACCTTC. Protein product: CATSSYRGGYTF.

This clonotype was observed a handful of times. The rearrangement links TRBV5-1 to TRBJ2-1; 7 nucleotides line up with TRBD2. Losses at the gene ends were 3 bases for V and 9 bases for J; bases not matched to a gene: 21. CDR1 SGHRS and CDR2 YFSETQ come from the germline V gene. The CDR3 contains 18 residues. The CDR3 region is CASSWAPSTSVGGGEQFF. DNA for the CDR3: TGCGCCAGCAGCTGGGCACCCTCTACTAGCGTGGGGGGTGGTGAGCAGTTCTTC. Variable domain in full (rest from reference TRBV5-1 and TRBJ2-1): KAGVTQTPRYLIKTRGQQVTLSCSPISGHRSVSWYQQTPGQGLQFLFEYFSETQRNKGNFPGRFSGRQFSNSRSEMNVSTLELGDSALYLCASSWAPSTSVGGGEQFFGPGTRLTVL.

This clonotype was seen many times. The gene calls are TRBV20-1 and TRBJ2-1; 14 bases map to TRBD2. V gave up 6 bases and J gave up 8 bases; unmatched junction bases: 18. The CDR3 is 18 amino acids. The germline V gene has CDR1 DFQATT and CDR2 SNEGSKA (reference sequence). The CDR3 sequence is CSATQPGTSGGWSDEQFF. CDR3 DNA: TGCAGTGCCACCCAGCCCGGGACTAGCGGGGGCTGGTCGGATGAGCAGTTCTTC.

This clonotype was picked up a small number of times. The gene calls are TRBV30 and TRBJ2-1, with no clear D. The CDR3 consists of 12 residues. V was cut by 2 bases and J by 3 bases, with 5 bases left in between. CDR1 and CDR2 (germline): GTSNPN, SVGIG (reference sequence). CDR3 protein: CAWSSNYNEQFF. The CDR3, as DNA: TGTGCCTGGAGTTCCAACTACAATGAGCAGTTCTTC.

The chain joins TRBV7-9 to TRBJ2-7; D may correspond to TRBD1 or TRBD2 (5 bases each). In germline, CDR1 is SEHNR, CDR2 FQNEAQ (reference sequence). The CDR3 length is 15 residues. V lost 5 bases and J lost 2, with 16 bases in between. In DNA, the CDR3 is TGTGCCAGCAGCCAGATTGGGACGGCTCCCTACGAGCAGTACTTC. This translates into CASSQIGTAPYEQYF. Full variable domain (remainder filled in from reference TRBV7-9 and TRBJ2-7): DTGVSQNPRHKITKRGQNVTFRCDPISEHNRLYWYRQTLGQGPEFLTYFQNEAQLEKSRLLSDRFSAERPKGSFSTLEIQRTEQGDSAMYLCASSQIGTAPYEQYFGPGTRLTVT.

This rearrangement joins TRBV4-2 to TRBJ2-1; 8 bases line up with TRBD1. The V segment lost 3 bases and the J segment 4 bases; nucleotides outside the gene matches: 8. Per the germline V gene, CDR1 is LGHNA and CDR2 is YNFKEQ. This CDR3 has 16 residues. The CDR3 coding sequence is TGTGCCAGCAGCCAGGACAGGGTTTTATTATACAATGAGCAGTTCTTC. Its translation is CASSQDRVLLYNEQFF.

This clonotype was found a few times. The chain has TRBV24-1 and TRBJ2-1, with a tentative D call TRBD2 (5 bases). The CDR3 has 13 amino acids. Trimming took off 7 bases at V and 8 bases at J, with 14 bases between the two ends. From germline, CDR1 is KGHDR and CDR2 SFDVKD. CDR3 nucleotide sequence: TGTGCCACCAGCAGCACTAGGTGGGATGAGCAGTTCTTC. Encoded protein: CATSSTRWDEQFF.

The sample holds many counts of this clonotype. The chain links TRBV29-1 to TRBJ2-5, with unresolved D. Germline V lookup: CDR1 SQVTM, CDR2 ANQGSEA. Trimming took 4 bases from V and 5 from J, leaving 8 bases between them. The CDR3 loop spans 11 amino acids. CDR3 loop: CSVGPGETQYF. The CDR3, as DNA: TGCAGCGTTGGGCCAGGCGAGACCCAGTACTTC.

A remark on this clonotype: Mismatch with germline at one junction end may stem from a read error. This chain uses TRBV20-1 with TRBJ1-5; D uncertain. The germline gives CDR1 DFQATT, CDR2 SNEGSKA (reference sequence). The CDR3 covers 14 residues. For the CDR3, the DNA is TGCAGGGCTAGAGTGGTTGGGAGCAATCAGCCCCAGCATTTT. Protein product: CRARVVGSNQPQHF.

This clonotype was picked up many times. V usage is TRBV29-1 and J usage is TRBJ2-2; D is possibly TRBD2 (7 bases). There are 15 residues in the CDR3. Germline-derived CDR1 and CDR2 are SQVTM and ANQGSEA. Trimming shortened V by 7 bases and J by 4 bases, and 19 bases separated the two germline ends. The CDR3 is CSALGGGRGTGELFF. The CDR3 nucleotides are TGCAGCGCCCTGGGGGGGGGGCGCGGCACCGGGGAGCTGTTTTTT.

The V gene is TRBV5-5, the J gene TRBJ2-1; D uncertain. The CDR3 has 18 amino acids. V lost 0 bases and J lost 4, with 20 bases in between. Germline assignment: CDR1 SGHKS and CDR2 YYEKEE (reference sequence). The CDR3 bases are TGTGCCAGCAGCTTGGAGGCACCCTTACTTTACTCATACAATGAGCAGTTCTTC. Translation gives CASSLEAPLLYSYNEQFF.

This clonotype turned up a few times. The junction shows a germline mismatch at one end, possibly a read error. The chain has TRBV7-8 and TRBJ2-2; 7 positions agree with TRBD2. The CDR3 totals 15 residues. Germline values: CDR1 SGHVS, CDR2 FQNEAQ. DNA for the CDR3: TGTGCCAACAGCCTCGGACTAGAGGGAACCGGGGAGCTGTTTTTT. Protein product: CANSLGLEGTGELFF. The whole variable domain, remainder taken from reference TRBV7-8 and TRBJ2-2, is GAGVSQSPRYKVAKRGQDVALRCDPISGHVSLFWYQQALGQGPEFLTYFQNEAQLDKSGLPSDRFFAERPEGSVSTLKIQRTQQEDSAVYLCANSLGLEGTGELFFGEGSRLTVL.